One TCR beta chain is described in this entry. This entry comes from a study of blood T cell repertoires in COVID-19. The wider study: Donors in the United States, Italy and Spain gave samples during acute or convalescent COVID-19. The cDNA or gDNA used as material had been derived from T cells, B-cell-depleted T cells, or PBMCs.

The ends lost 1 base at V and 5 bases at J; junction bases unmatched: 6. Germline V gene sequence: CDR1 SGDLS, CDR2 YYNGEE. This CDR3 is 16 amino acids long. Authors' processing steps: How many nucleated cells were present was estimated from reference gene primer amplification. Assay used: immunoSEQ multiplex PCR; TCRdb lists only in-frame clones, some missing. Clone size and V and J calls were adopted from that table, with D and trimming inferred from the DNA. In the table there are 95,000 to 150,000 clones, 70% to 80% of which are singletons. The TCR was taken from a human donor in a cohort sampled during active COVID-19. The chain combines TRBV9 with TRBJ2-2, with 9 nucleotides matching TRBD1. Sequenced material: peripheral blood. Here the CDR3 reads CASSVLGQGMTGELFF. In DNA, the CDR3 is TGTGCCAGCAGCGTACTTGGACAGGGGATGACCGGGGAGCTGTTTTTT.